This T cell receptor beta chain is drawn from a study of shared clonotypes between healthy human individuals. Study context: Donors were a couple of women and three men aged 18 to 49. The plates for each donor numbered three CD4 naive, three CD4 memory, two CD8 naive and one CD8 memory. Overall study findings and caveats: A generally larger estimated richness was seen in naive subsets than in memory subsets.

The method was immunoSEQ multiplex PCR; TCRdb's version includes in-frame clones alone and lacks a portion of them. The data show around 2,000,000 clones, 85% to 95% seen once. The germline gives CDR1 SGHTA, CDR2 FQGNSA. J gave up 2 bases and V 1 base, and 4 bases lay outside the gene matches. The CDR3 sequence is 15 residues long. Donors comprised only Caucasian adults living in Nashville, Tennessee. Details on this clone: Its specificity is not known.

This sequence originates from a man aged 18 to 35 in good health. Sequenced input: naive CD4+ T cells sorted from blood. Sample subset: CD45RA+ positively selected. The rearrangement joins TRBV7-2 to TRBJ2-5, with 7 bases that match TRBD2. Here the CDR3 DNA reads TGTGCCAGCAGCTTAGACAGCGGGACTCAAGAGACCCAGTACTTC. Protein sequence: CASSLDSGTQETQYF.